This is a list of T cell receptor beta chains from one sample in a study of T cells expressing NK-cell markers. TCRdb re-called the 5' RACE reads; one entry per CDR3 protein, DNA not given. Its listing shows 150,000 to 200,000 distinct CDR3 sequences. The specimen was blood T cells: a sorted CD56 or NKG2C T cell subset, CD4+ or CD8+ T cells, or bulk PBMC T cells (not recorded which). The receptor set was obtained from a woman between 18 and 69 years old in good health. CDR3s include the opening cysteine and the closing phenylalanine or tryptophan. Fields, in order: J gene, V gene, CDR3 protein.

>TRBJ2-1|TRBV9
CASSPSTSGGAYNEQFF
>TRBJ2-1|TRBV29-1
CSVCEREGLDEQFF
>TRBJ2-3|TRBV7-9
CASSPMVTASTDTQYF
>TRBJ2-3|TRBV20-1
CSAPRDRGSDTQYF
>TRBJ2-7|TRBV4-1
CASSQEGQGSREQYF
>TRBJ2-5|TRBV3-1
CASSPLGSAETQYF
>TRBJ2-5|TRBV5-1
CASSFVQGETQYF
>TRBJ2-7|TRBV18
CASSQGAYEQYF
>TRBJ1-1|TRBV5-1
CASSLDRGLGNTEAFF
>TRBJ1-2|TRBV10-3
CAISGQGKLHYGYTF
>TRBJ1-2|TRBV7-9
CASSLPGQAVQGYTF
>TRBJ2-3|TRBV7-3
CASTAGGTHTDTQYF
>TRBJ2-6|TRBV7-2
CASTLTRGRARPGANVLTF
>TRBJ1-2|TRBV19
CASSISRDYGYTF
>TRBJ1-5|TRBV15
CATSGTLYQPQHF
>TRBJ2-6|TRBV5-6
CASTRGRAAGANVLTF
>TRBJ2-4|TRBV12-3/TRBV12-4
CASSQGALAKNIQYF
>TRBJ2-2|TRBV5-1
CATGTTGELFF
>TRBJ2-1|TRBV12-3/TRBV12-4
CASSLAGAPYNEQFF
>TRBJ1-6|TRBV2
CASSVGGWNPLHF